Presented here are 23 T cell receptor beta chains from one specimen sequenced in a study of technical replicates of blood from several donors. Repertoires were generated with immunoSEQ multiplex PCR, while TCRdb's copy carries only in-frame clones and drops some. The data show roughly 72,000 clones, 85% to 95% seen once. Sequenced material: T cells isolated from PBMCs. These TCRs come from a human donor in good health.

This chain connects TRBV4-3 to TRBJ2-7; the match to TRBD2 covers 7 bases. Germline CDR1 LGHNA, CDR2 YSLEER. The CDR3 consists of 15 residues. Trimming removed 5 bases from V and 0 bases from J; junction bases left unmatched: 7. CDR3 sequence reads: CASSVSGGSSYEQYF. The CDR3 bases are TGCGCCAGCAGCGTCTCCGGGGGGAGCTCCTACGAGCAGTACTTC.

The V call is TRBV5-1, the J call TRBJ1-5; D unclear. The CDR3 contains 14 residues. The germline gives CDR1 SGHRS, CDR2 YFSETQ. Trimming removed 4 bases at V and 3 bases at J, with 11 bases between. The CDR3 coding sequence is TGCGCCAGCAGCCCGACTATCAACAATCAGCCCCAGCATTTT. It codes for CASSPTINNQPQHF.

This chain connects TRBV6-1 to TRBJ2-7; 8 bases are shared with TRBD2. The V segment lost 4 bases and the J segment 5 bases; nucleotides outside the gene matches: 10. This CDR3 has 15 residues. Germline-derived CDR1 and CDR2 are MNHNS and SASEGT. CDR3 in DNA: TGTGCCAGCAGTGTTAGGACTAGCTTTCCCCACGAGCAGTACTTC. Translation gives CASSVRTSFPHEQYF.

J is TRBJ2-1 and V is TRBV7-6; the match to TRBD2 covers 7 bases. Germline V gives CDR1 SGHVS, CDR2 FNYEAQ. The V segment lost 1 base and the J segment 4 bases; nucleotides outside the gene matches: 4. This CDR3 spans 15 amino acids. CDR3 bases: TGTGCCAGCAGCTTAGTCTCGGGAGGTTACAATGAGCAGTTCTTC. This sequence encodes CASSLVSGGYNEQFF.

This chain uses TRBV28 with TRBJ2-5; the D gene is possibly TRBD1 (6 bases). CDR3 length: 16 amino acids. V lost 5 bases and J 1 base, leaving 17 bases between the germline ends. Germline-derived CDR1 and CDR2 are MDHEN and SYDVKM. The CDR3 DNA reads as TGTGCCAGCAGTCCCTGGGGTAGGGACACCCAAGAGACCCAGTACTTC. Translation: CASSPWGRDTQETQYF.

The genes are TRBV6-5 and TRBJ2-7; 10 positions match TRBD2. Germline CDR1 is MNHEY and CDR2 is SVGAGI. There are 15 residues in the CDR3. V trimming: 4 bases; J trimming: 4 bases; junction bases outside the gene matches: 7. In DNA, the CDR3 is TGTGCCAGCAGTTCAGGGACTAGCGTAATTTACGAGCAGTACTTC. Its translation is CASSSGTSVIYEQYF.

The J gene is TRBJ1-5, the V gene TRBV10-3, with 9 bases aligning to TRBD1. CDR1 and CDR2 (germline): ENHRY, SYGVKD. V shed 6 bases and J 5 bases; nucleotides not matched to a gene: 5. The CDR3 contains 14 residues. The CDR3 here is CAISSDRGYQPQHF. The CDR3 DNA reads as TGTGCCATCAGCTCTGACAGGGGGTATCAGCCCCAGCATTTT.

The J gene is TRBJ2-1, the V gene TRBV18; possible D gene TRBD1, 6 bases. The V end lost 3 bases, the J end lost 7 bases, and 10 bases lay between the germline ends. The CDR3 sequence is 13 residues long. Germline values: CDR1 KGHSH, CDR2 LQKENI. CDR3 protein: CASSPLQGNEQFF. In DNA form, the CDR3 reads TGTGCCAGCTCACCGCTACAGGGAAATGAGCAGTTCTTC.

V gene TRBV4-3 combines with J gene TRBJ2-1, with TRBD2 matching 12 bases. J was trimmed by 9 bases and V by 1 base; bases with no gene match: 4. Germline lookup yields CDR1 LGHNA and CDR2 YSLEER. The CDR3 spans 15 residues. In DNA form, the CDR3 reads TGCGCCAGCAGCCAAGGACTAGCGGGAGAAAGTGAGCAGTTCTTC. This encodes CASSQGLAGESEQFF.

This chain connects TRBV10-2 to TRBJ1-1; D may be TRBD1 (5 bases). Germline CDR1 reads WSHSY; CDR2 reads SAAADI. This CDR3 is 12 amino acids long. V dropped 5 bases and J dropped 6 bases, with 10 bases sitting between them. The CDR3, as DNA: TGCGCCAGCAGTTTGCAGGGTGCTGAAGCTTTCTTT. It specifies CASSLQGAEAFF.

The chain couples TRBV15 to TRBJ2-7; 11 bases align to TRBD2. This CDR3 is 17 amino acids long. CDR1 and CDR2 (germline): LNHNV, YYDKDF (reference sequence). V lost 2 bases to trimming and J lost 5 bases; unmatched junction nucleotides: 11. The CDR3 region has the DNA TGTGCCACCAGCAGATATTTAACTAGCGGGAGTAGCAACGAGCAGTACTTC. Translation: CATSRYLTSGSSNEQYF.

The chain combines TRBV25-1 with TRBJ1-1; 7 nucleotides match TRBD1. Trimming took 5 bases from V and 7 from J; bases not matched to a gene: 4. CDR1 and CDR2 (germline): MGHDK, SYGVNS. This CDR3 contains 12 residues. CDR3 region: CASSFQGGEAFF. CDR3 in DNA: TGTGCCAGCAGTTTTCAGGGGGGTGAAGCTTTCTTT. The whole variable domain, filled in from reference TRBV25-1 and TRBJ1-1, reads EADIYQTPRYLVIGTGKKITLECSQTMGHDKMYWYQQDPGMELHLIHYSYGVNSTEKGDLSSESTVSRIRTEHFPLTLESARPSHTSQYLCASSFQGGEAFFGQGTRLTVV.

CDR3 region: CATRETGLSYEQYF. The CDR3 region has the DNA TGTGCCACCAGGGAAACAGGGCTCTCCTACGAGCAGTACTTC. The chain links TRBV15 to TRBJ2-7, with D possibly TRBD1 on 6 matching bases. Germline assignment: CDR1 LNHNV and CDR2 YYDKDF (reference sequence). The CDR3 spans 14 residues. V was clipped by 6 bases and J by 0 bases, with 12 bases between them.

The rearrangement joins TRBV19 to TRBJ1-1; D ambiguous. Trimming took off 4 bases at V and 10 bases at J, with 19 bases between the two ends. The CDR3 extends over 14 amino acids. Per germline, CDR1 LNHDA and CDR2 SQIVND (reference sequence). The CDR3 sequence is CASSTGIAGVGAFF. CDR3 in DNA: TGTGCCAGTAGTACCGGGATAGCAGGCGTCGGAGCTTTCTTT.

The J gene is TRBJ2-7, the V gene TRBV11-1; 9 nucleotides line up with TRBD2. This CDR3 has 14 residues. CDR1 SGHAT and CDR2 FQDESV come from the germline V gene (reference sequence). The trim removed 5 bases at V and 0 bases at J, leaving 2 bases unmatched. Here the CDR3 DNA reads TGTGCCAGCAGCCTGACTAGCGGCTCCTACGAGCAGTACTTC. Its protein product is CASSLTSGSYEQYF.

The DNA of the CDR3 is TGTGCCAGCAGTATTCACAGATCCTACAATGAGCAGTTCTTC. Protein: CASSIHRSYNEQFF. The chain combines TRBV27 with TRBJ2-1; D remains ambiguous. From germline, CDR1 is MNHEY and CDR2 SMNVEV (reference sequence). Trimming removed 5 bases at V and 1 base at J, with 9 bases between. The CDR3 runs to 14 residues.

The chain is built from TRBV7-3 and TRBJ2-3, with a tentative D call TRBD2 (5 bases). Trimming pared 2 bases from V and 6 bases from J, leaving 12 bases between. CDR1 and CDR2 (germline): SGHTA, FQGTGA. This CDR3 is 14 amino acids long. In nucleotides, the CDR3 is TGTGCCAGCAGCTTATATTCGGGAAGCGATACGCAGTATTTT. Encoded protein: CASSLYSGSDTQYF.

This rearrangement joins TRBV7-9 to TRBJ2-7; tentative D call: TRBD1 (5 bases). The CDR3 has 14 residues. Trimming left V 3 bases short and J 4 bases short, with 13 bases between. The germline CDR1 and CDR2 sequences are SEHNR and FQNEAQ (reference sequence). CDR3 protein: CASSLTDISYEQYF. As DNA, the CDR3 is TGTGCCAGCAGCTTGACGGACATATCATACGAGCAGTACTTC.

The CDR3 spells CASIQGATDTQYF. CDR3 DNA sequence: TGTGCCAGCATCCAGGGGGCTACAGATACGCAGTATTTT. The rearrangement links TRBV28 to TRBJ2-3, with TRBD1 identical over 8 bases. This CDR3 contains 13 residues. Germline loops: CDR1 MDHEN, CDR2 SYDVKM. Trimming removed 7 bases from V and 3 bases from J; junction bases left unmatched: 3.

The chain recombines TRBV18 with TRBJ2-3; possible D gene TRBD1, 5 bases. Trimming took 4 bases from V and 6 from J, leaving 14 bases between them. Looked up from germline, CDR1 is KGHSH and CDR2 is LQKENI. The CDR3 runs to 14 residues. This CDR3 reads CASSLKQVQDTQYF. The DNA for the CDR3 is TGTGCCAGCTCACTTAAACAGGTCCAGGATACGCAGTATTTT.

V and J are TRBV5-6 and TRBJ2-1; the D gene is possibly TRBD2 (6 bases). V lost 4 bases and J lost 2, with 13 bases in between. The V gene's germline CDR1 is SGHDT and CDR2 YYEEEE. This CDR3 has 15 amino acids. The CDR3 here is CASSLERATYNEQFF. CDR3 coding DNA: TGTGCCAGCAGCCTTGAGCGGGCCACCTACAATGAGCAGTTCTTC.

This chain connects TRBV4-2 to TRBJ2-1; tentatively, D is TRBD1 (5 bases). CDR3 length equals 14 residues. V gave up 1 base and J gave up 9 bases, with 13 bases separating them. The germline V gene has CDR1 LGHNA and CDR2 YNFKEQ. DNA of the CDR3: TGTGCCAGCAGCCAAGGGGTAGGGGTAATTGAGCAGTTCTTC. Encoded protein: CASSQGVGVIEQFF.

Note on this clone: The sample carries other DNA sequences with the same CDR3. This rearrangement joins TRBV6-5 to TRBJ1-1, with a weak D call TRBD1 (5 bases). V gave up 0 bases and J gave up 5 bases, with 7 bases separating them. The CDR3 contains 13 residues. Germline CDR1 and CDR2: MNHEY and SVGAGI. The CDR3 reads CASSYSEGTEAFF. The CDR3 DNA reads TGTGCCAGCAGTTACTCGGAGGGGACTGAAGCTTTCTTT.